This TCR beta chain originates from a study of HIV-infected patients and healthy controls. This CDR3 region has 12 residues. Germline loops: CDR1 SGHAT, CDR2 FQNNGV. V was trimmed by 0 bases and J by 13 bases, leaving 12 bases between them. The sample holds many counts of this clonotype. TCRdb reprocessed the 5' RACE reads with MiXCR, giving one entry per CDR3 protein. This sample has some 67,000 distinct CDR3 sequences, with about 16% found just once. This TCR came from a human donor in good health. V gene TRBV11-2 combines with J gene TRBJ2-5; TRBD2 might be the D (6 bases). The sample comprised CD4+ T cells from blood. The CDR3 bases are TGTGCCAGCAGCTTAGATAGAAGCGGGCGGTACTTC. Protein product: CASSLDRSGRYF.